The 13 T cell receptor beta chains below come from one sample, sequenced in a study of graft-versus-host responses after intestinal transplantation (dated by TCRdb to the early 2020s). The library came from the immunoSEQ multiplex PCR assay. TCRdb retrieved this table from immuneACCESS and kept in-frame rearrangements only. Not all clones are present; in checked studies, unresolved V genes account for under half, and no reason is known for the remainder. The sample table shows some 85,000 clones, and over 75% are seen once. Less than 9.5% of the sample belongs to the ten largest clones. The time point label for this specimen denotes: cells obtained before transplantation from donor or recipient. For these TCRs, the target antigens are not known. Source: unstimulated CD8+ T cells sorted from spleen or lymph node cells, taken before transplant. Every receptor here comes from a human donor who was the organ donor for an intestinal transplant.

The CDR3 protein is CAWNRNTEAFF. CDR3 DNA: TGTGCCTGGAATAGGAACACTGAAGCTTTCTTT. This chain links TRBV30 with TRBJ1-1; D not certain. Trimming shortened V by 4 bases and J by 1 base, and 4 bases separated the two germline ends. The CDR3 is 11 residues long. The germline gives CDR1 GTSNPN, CDR2 SVGIG (reference sequence).

A single count supports this clone. The chain combines TRBV7-9 with TRBJ1-5, with TRBD1 as a possible D gene (5 bases). This CDR3 has 14 amino acids. CDR1 is SEHNR and CDR2 is FQNEAQ in the germline V gene (reference sequence). V shed 6 bases and J shed 7 bases, with 16 bases lying between them. The CDR3 sequence: CASSDSLISQPQHF. In DNA, the CDR3 is TGTGCCAGCAGTGACAGTCTAATCTCCCAGCCCCAGCATTTT.

The chain links TRBV5-4 to TRBJ1-1; 9 bases agree with TRBD1. CDR3 length equals 13 residues. Germline CDR1 reads SGHNT; CDR2 reads YYREEE (reference sequence). The junction had 2 bases not matched to a gene; V was cut back by 4 bases and J by 4 bases. The CDR3 here is CASSPGQGTEAFF. For the CDR3, the DNA is TGTGCCAGCAGCCCGGGACAGGGCACTGAAGCTTTCTTT.

The rearrangement uses TRBV6-1 and TRBJ2-7; no clear D. V was pared by 7 bases and J by 4 bases, with 8 bases between. The CDR3 loop spans 11 amino acids. Per the germline V gene, CDR1 is MNHNS and CDR2 is SASEGT. The CDR3: CASTHGYEQYF. CDR3 DNA: TGTGCCAGCACCCACGGTTACGAGCAGTACTTC.

J is TRBJ2-7 and V is TRBV4-3, with D uncertain. Germline-derived CDR1 and CDR2 are LGHNA and YSLEER. The CDR3 extends over 14 amino acids. V dropped 1 base and J dropped 2 bases, with 9 bases sitting between them. This CDR3 reads CASSQVIGTYEQYF. CDR3 DNA: TGCGCCAGCAGCCAAGTTATAGGGACCTACGAGCAGTACTTC.

The chain carries TRBV6-5 and TRBJ2-2, with 7 positions matching TRBD1. V lost 5 bases and J lost 3; bases outside the gene matches: 0. Germline CDR1 reads MNHEY; CDR2 reads SVGAGI. The CDR3 loop spans 13 amino acids. The CDR3 loop reads CASSDRDTGELFF. DNA of the CDR3: TGTGCCAGCAGTGACAGGGACACCGGGGAGCTGTTTTTT.

V gene TRBV5-6 combines with J gene TRBJ2-5; D unresolved. V was trimmed by 3 bases and J by 4 bases, leaving 13 bases between them. There are 14 residues in the CDR3. Germline V gene data show CDR1 as SGHDT and CDR2 as YYEEEE. The CDR3 nucleotides are TGTGCCAGCAGCTCCTCATGGTCACGAGAGACCCAGTACTTC. Translated: CASSSSWSRETQYF.

The chain carries TRBV11-2 and TRBJ2-7; D assignment may be TRBD1 or TRBD2 (5 bases each). Trimming pared 5 bases from V and 1 base from J, leaving 21 bases between. Germline V lookup: CDR1 SGHAT, CDR2 FQNNGV. The CDR3 is made up of 17 amino acids. The CDR3 reads CASSLSTSGTGSYEQYF. The CDR3, as DNA: TGTGCCAGCAGCCTCTCCACATCCGGGACGGGATCCTACGAGCAGTACTTC. Using reference TRBV11-2 and TRBJ2-7 for the parts outside the CDR3, the full variable domain is EAGVAQSPRYKIIEKRQSVAFWCNPISGHATLYWYQQILGQGPKLLIQFQNNGVVDDSQLPKDRFSAERLKGVDSTLKIQPAKLEDSAVYLCASSLSTSGTGSYEQYFGPGTRLTVT.

V gene TRBV28 combines with J gene TRBJ2-7, with TRBD1 matching 9 bases. CDR1 is MDHEN and CDR2 is SYDVKM in the germline V gene. V lost 6 bases to trimming and J lost 5 bases; unmatched junction nucleotides: 8. This CDR3 region has 14 residues. CDR3 sequence: CASSSTGGLDEQYF. CDR3 nucleotide sequence: TGTGCCAGCAGCTCCACAGGGGGCCTCGACGAGCAGTACTTC. Drawing the rest from reference TRBV28 and TRBJ2-7, the complete variable domain is DVKVTQSSRYLVKRTGEKVFLECVQDMDHENMFWYRQDPGLGLRLIYFSYDVKMKEKGDIPEGYSVSREKKERFSLILESASTNQTSMYLCASSSTGGLDEQYFGPGTRLTVT.

This chain joins TRBV27 and TRBJ1-3; TRBD1 is a possible D gene (5 bases). Germline V lookup: CDR1 MNHEY, CDR2 SMNVEV (reference sequence). Between the trimmed V and J ends, which lost 6 bases and 0 bases, there was a span of 15 bases. CDR3 length: 16 amino acids. The DNA of the CDR3 is TGTGCCAGCAGCCCCGGACACTGGTCCTCTGGAAACACCATATATTTT. It yields the protein CASSPGHWSSGNTIYF.

This clone was seen a single time. This chain uses TRBV4-1 with TRBJ1-2; possibly TRBD1 for D (6 bases). Deletions cut 1 base from V and 3 bases from J, with 9 bases between. The CDR3 covers 14 residues. The germline V gene encodes CDR1 MGHRA and CDR2 YSYEKL. The CDR3 region is CASSQVGGYYGYTF. For the CDR3, the DNA is TGCGCCAGCAGCCAAGTGGGGGGCTACTATGGCTACACCTTC.

This chain uses TRBV29-1 with TRBJ2-7; TRBD2 matches 9 bases. The CDR3 length is 15 residues. Germline-derived CDR1 and CDR2 are SQVTM and ANQGSEA. The junction had 5 bases not matched to a gene; V was cut back by 0 bases and J by 2 bases. The CDR3 here is CSVEDASGITYEQYF. The CDR3 region has the DNA TGCAGCGTTGAAGATGCTAGCGGGATTACCTACGAGCAGTACTTC.

This chain links TRBV27 with TRBJ2-7; TRBD1 aligns across 7 bases. CDR1 is MNHEY, CDR2 SMNVEV, per germline (reference sequence). This CDR3 region has 11 residues. The V gene end was trimmed by 5 bases and the J gene end by 7 bases; junction bases not matched to a gene: 2. CDR3: CASSQQGEQYF. The CDR3 DNA reads TGTGCCAGCAGTCAACAGGGGGAGCAGTACTTC.